This TCR beta chain derives from a study of cytomegalovirus exposure and HLA in healthy donors (dated by TCRdb to about 2017). About the study as a whole: An earlier analysis of approximately 600 of the donors reported about 290 Gb of sequence data and roughly 100 million unique TCR beta sequences from 150 million to 200 million T cells. In the later analysis, no new phenotypic data were used to find candidate immune exposures; instead, reliance was placed on TCR beta sequences and their occurrence across donors. Donor age, sex, ethnicity and CMV serostatus were compiled alongside the repertoire data. A few DR-DQ haplotypes were handled as single units for association and clustering because linkage in the cohort was strong. Typing coverage differed by locus: A, B, C, DRB1 and DQB1 were typed in roughly 620-630 donors, DQA1 in 522, DPA1 in 600 to 610, and DPB1 in around 440. A separate validation cohort of over 95 different subjects was used in addition to the approximately 670-subject first cohort. High-throughput TCR immunosequencing, statistical association of individual TCRs with disease status, and machine learning were combined to predict cytomegalovirus infection status. A later genetic analysis used genome-wide SNP genotypes for about three fifths of the 666 donors, treating that subset as a discovery cohort. All discovery cohort repertoires had been generated on a single sequencing platform. Of the approximately 400 genotyped donors, approximately 83% fell in the genetic ancestry cluster associated with self-reported Caucasian donors. In an earlier analysis of roughly 600 of the donors, high-throughput TCR beta sequencing was used to judge whether each TCR beta V gene segment behaved as functional or pseudogenic. The study profiled the T cell repertoires of more than 500 subjects by immunosequencing and related them to cytomegalovirus serostatus. About 280 gigabases of sequencing data and roughly 80 million unique TCR sequences made up an early release that covered about 640 HLA-typed donors. On average, about 240,000 unique TCR beta nucleotide sequences were sequenced per donor among 398 genotyped donors of the cohort, with roughly 19% of those sequences being non-productive. To study patterns of TCR occurrence, a later analysis re-analyzed previously published TCR beta repertoires from 600 to 750 donors and added high-resolution HLA genotyping. HLA typing covered class I and class II loci at four-digit resolution. The study aimed to test whether signatures of past pathogen exposure could be identified by cataloging public T cell receptors. The paper's findings and limits, for the study overall: A group of highly shared sequence variants was considered likely to be a technical artifact of the sequencing pipeline. According to a later analysis, parvovirus B19, influenza, CMV and Epstein-Barr virus appeared linked to several top co-occurrence clusters. This cohort had only TCR beta chains sequenced, and the lack of alpha or paired-chain data limited which features could be detected. Most CMV-associated TCR beta chains appeared to be HLA-restricted in a later analysis, and the HLA associations seemed to be driven largely by CMV exposure. For the cohort, immune exposure information was limited to CMV serostatus. The study gave a list of under 200 TCR beta chains associated with cytomegalovirus. A further reported finding was that TCR beta sequences accurately predicted the HLA-A and HLA-B alleles for most subjects in the first cohort. In a later analysis, HLA-associated TCR beta chains were found to be more clonally expanded and to have lower generation probabilities than equally common non-associated chains. When HLA alleles, especially DR and DQ, strongly co-occurred, attributing TCR associations to individual alleles was difficult. Correlated functional status among segregating V segments might reflect linkage disequilibrium, but an unknown experimental factor could not be ruled out. In vitro tests confirmed that a few of the cytomegalovirus-associated TCR beta chains recognize cytomegalovirus antigens. HLA typing was unavailable for some donors at each locus, so association tests used only the typed subset. Cytomegalovirus status was reported to be diagnosed by the classifier with high specificity and sensitivity in both the original and validation cohorts. Most TCR sequences were observed very rarely across donors, whereas some public TCRs were present in many individuals. Broadly in line with IMGT annotations, most TCR beta V segments showed up in productive rearrangements about 87% or about 30% of the time in an earlier analysis of several hundred of the donors. In a later analysis, the rate of TCR association differed among HLA loci, with DRB1 alleles having the most associated TCRs and HLA-C alleles having the fewest. An association between a missense DCLRE1C variant and V-gene and J-gene trimming of TCR beta chains was found in a later genetic analysis and replicated in an independent cohort. At a false discovery rate of 0.05, a later analysis linked about 16,000 TCR beta sequences to specific HLA alleles. According to a later genetic analysis, donors in an Asian-associated ancestry cluster had fewer N-insertions in productive TCRs than the approximately 650-donor mean. The presence/absence analyses assumed that sequencing depth was roughly uniform across donors, and that assumption may not be true. Because counts were too low, 15 to 20 rarely observed V segments, including chromosome 9 orphons, were excluded from the earlier analysis of some 540 of the donors. It was suggested by the authors that the approach could potentially be generalized to other disease states and immunological phenotypes.

As for this clone: No antigen is known for it. Base qualities were left out, and no much larger clone turns up one base away.

The cohort consisted of 650 to 850 healthy bone marrow donors. Cohort members were all nominally healthy when sampled, although unrecorded immune exposures were likely present. The donor was CMV seronegative and belonged to the group of 320 or so seronegative cohort members. A peripheral blood sample was provided by each donor, and peripheral blood mononuclear cells were used for TCR beta sequencing. The Qiagen DNeasy Blood Extraction Kit was used to extract genomic DNA from the blood cell samples. The protocol used for the library was the immunoSEQ multiplex PCR assay. A mixture of 60 forward primers for TCR Vbeta segments and 13 reverse primers for TCR Jbeta segments was used in the multiplex PCR. Amplification of the CDR3 region of rearranged TCR beta genes was performed with a multiplex PCR assay on genomic DNA. The amplified TCR beta libraries were sequenced on the Illumina HiSeq System as 87-base-pair reads. As for the original processing: Across the 640 or so repertoires, a later analysis counted tens of millions of unique TCR beta chains, roughly 11 million of which were shared by at least two donors. To remove PCR and sequencing errors, raw reads were error-corrected and collapsed into unique sequences using a nearest-neighbor algorithm that merged closely related sequences. V, D and J gene segments were assigned by aligning CDR3 sequences to IMGT reference sequences. For a sequence to be retained, at least a six-nucleotide match to both a V gene segment and a J gene segment was required. A rearrangement counted as productive if the CDR3 had no stop codons and remained in frame with V and J, and every other rearrangement counted as non-productive. CDR3 was defined according to IMGT convention as the region running from the second conserved V-encoded cysteine to the conserved J-encoded phenylalanine. In an earlier analysis of 500 to 650 of the donors, sequences lacking an unambiguous match to a single V gene segment were excluded. An earlier analysis of over 450 of the donors classified V segments as functional when productive rearrangements were above 56.7% and as segregating when the standard deviation between donors was above 5%. A statistical classification framework was built to diagnose cytomegalovirus status from the catalog of TCR beta chain sequences. V and J gene assignment, in a later analysis, came from comparing TCR nucleotide sequences with IMGT/GENE-DB human TR gene sequences. The TCRdist pipeline was used in a later analysis to assign CDR3 sequences and most-parsimonious VDJ recombination scenarios. In a later analysis, each TCR beta chain was defined by its CDR3 amino acid sequence together with its V-gene family, and reads without a unique V-gene family were excluded. To address suspected cross-contamination and a sequencing artifact, a later analysis removed 592 highly shared, low-generation-probability nucleotide sequences. In a later analysis, a clonal expansion index for each public chain was calculated from normalized within-repertoire ranks of inferred template counts. Generation probabilities in a later analysis came from a VDJ recombination model fitted to out-of-frame rearrangements, and those results were checked against IGoR. In a later analysis, hypergeometric tests were used to score TCR-TCR, TCR-HLA and TCR-CMV co-occurrence, with a repertoire-size bias correction applied to TCR pairs. In a later analysis, false discovery rates were estimated by permuting HLA or CMV assignments 20 times. In a later analysis, co-occurring TCRs were grouped using DBSCAN, with TCRdist sequence similarity added in when clustering inside HLA-allele-positive subsets. For co-occurrence clustering, repertoires with fewer than 30,000 or more than 120,000 public chains were excluded, along with four to six repertoires with anomalous nucleotide sharing. The table was pulled from immuneACCESS by TCRdb, which kept in-frame rearrangements only. Such tables lose some clones; where checked, under half of the loss comes from unresolved V genes, and the rest has no known cause. From that table come the V and J calls and clone size; the DNA was used to work out D and trimming. For this sample there are about 190,000 clones; about 89% appear just once. 1% to 1.5% of the sample is taken by the ten largest.

The clonotype comes from a young man in good health and CMV-seronegative. The specimen sequenced was PBMCs.

The sequence in DNA is TGCGCCAGCAGCCACTTGGGGGGACAGGGAACCTACGAGCAGTACTTC. This is translated as CASSHLGGQGTYEQYF. Recombination connected TRBV5-1 to TRBJ2-7, with 9 bases matching TRBD1. CDR1 and CDR2 were assigned from the germline V gene as SGHRS and YFSETQ. For this chain, trimming is 4 bases at the V end and 2 bases at the J end, and the number of junction bases without a gene match is 10. Inclusive of the bounding cysteine and phenylalanine, the CDR3 is 16 residues long. The CDR3 DNA has 48 bases and is translated from base 1.